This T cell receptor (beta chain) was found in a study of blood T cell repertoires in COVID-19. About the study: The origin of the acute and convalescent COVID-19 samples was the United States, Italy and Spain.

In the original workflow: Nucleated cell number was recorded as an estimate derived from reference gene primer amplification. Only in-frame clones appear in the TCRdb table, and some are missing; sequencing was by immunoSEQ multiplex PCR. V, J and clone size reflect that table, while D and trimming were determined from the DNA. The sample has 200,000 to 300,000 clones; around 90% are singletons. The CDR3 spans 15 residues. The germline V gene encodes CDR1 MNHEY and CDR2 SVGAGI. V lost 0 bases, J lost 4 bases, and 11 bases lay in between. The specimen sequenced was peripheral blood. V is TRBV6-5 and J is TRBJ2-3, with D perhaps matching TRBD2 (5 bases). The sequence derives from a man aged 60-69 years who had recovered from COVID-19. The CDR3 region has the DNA TGTGCCAGCAGTTACTCGAGGGCAGGCGCAGATACGCAGTATTTT. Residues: CASSYSRAGADTQYF.